One and the same sample provided the 9 T cell receptor beta chains below, sequenced in a study of memory CD4+ T cells and cytomegalovirus serostatus. The sort gate was single viable CD3+CD4+CD8-CD45RO+ cells for memory CD4+ T cells. Assay used: immunoSEQ multiplex PCR; TCRdb lists only in-frame clones, some missing. Seen here are tens of thousands of clones, 60% to 80% observed once, and the top ten hold about 0.77%. Material: memory CD4+ T cells from blood. These receptors originate from an adult in good health and CMV-seronegative.

J is TRBJ1-2 and V is TRBV29-1; 9 bases are a match to TRBD1. The V gene end was trimmed by 8 bases and the J gene end by 5 bases; junction bases not matched to a gene: 6. Germline-derived CDR1 and CDR2 are SQVTM and ANQGSEA. The CDR3 is made up of 12 amino acids. CDR3 DNA sequence: TGCAGCACCTGGACAGGGGAGTATGGCTACACCTTC. As protein: CSTWTGEYGYTF.

The chain is built from TRBV9 and TRBJ2-5; D might be TRBD1 or TRBD2, each matching 5 bases. Germline V lookup: CDR1 SGDLS, CDR2 YYNGEE. CDR3 length: 12 residues. Trimming stripped 6 bases from V and 14 bases from J, with 20 bases between. CDR3 loop: CASKAPGTPYYF. The CDR3 DNA reads TGTGCCAGCAAAGCCCCCGGGACCCCATATTACTTC.

The V and J genes are TRBV14 and TRBJ1-2; D unresolved. Germline CDR1 and CDR2: SGHDN and FVKESK. The V and J ends lost 0 bases and 4 bases respectively, with 12 bases between them. The CDR3 contains 15 residues. The CDR3 DNA reads as TGTGCCAGCAGCCAAGACGACACCTCAATCTATGGCTACACCTTC. The encoded protein is CASSQDDTSIYGYTF.

This chain uses TRBV10-2 with TRBJ1-5; D not resolved. CDR3 length: 13 residues. CDR1 and CDR2 from the germline V gene are WSHSY and SAAADI. Between the trimmed V and J ends, which lost 11 bases and 4 bases, there was a span of 15 bases. The CDR3 region has the DNA TGCGCCTGCACTCAGGAGCCAAATCAGCCCCAGCATTTT. Amino acid sequence: CACTQEPNQPQHF.

The chain joins TRBV7-9 to TRBJ2-6, with a possible D match to TRBD1 (6 bases). Per germline, CDR1 SEHNR and CDR2 FQNEAQ (reference sequence). This CDR3 spans 15 amino acids. The V gene lost 4 bases and the J gene lost 2 bases, with 9 bases spanning the gap. CDR3 nucleotide sequence: TGTGCCAGCAGCTCACAGGGTGCTGGGGCCAACGTCCTGACTTTC. This translates into CASSSQGAGANVLTF.

This chain uses TRBV6-1 with TRBJ1-5; 8 bases align to TRBD1. Germline assignment: CDR1 MNHNS and CDR2 SASEGT. The CDR3 is 16 residues long. Unmatched junction bases numbered 7, after V lost 0 bases and J lost 6 bases. CDR3 region: CASSEARDRYGQPQHF. CDR3 nucleotide sequence: TGTGCCAGCAGTGAAGCTAGGGACAGGTATGGTCAGCCCCAGCATTTT.

CDR3 coding DNA: TGTGCCAGCTCACCAGGAGGGACCTACTTATTGGGCTATGGCTACACCTTC. It yields the protein CASSPGGTYLLGYGYTF. The chain links TRBV18 to TRBJ1-2, with D perhaps matching TRBD1 (5 bases). The V end lost 2 bases, the J end lost 4 bases, and 20 bases lay between the germline ends. Germline lookup yields CDR1 KGHSH and CDR2 LQKENI. CDR3 size: 17 residues.

This clone was seen more than once but under ten times. J is TRBJ2-4 and V is TRBV28; possibly TRBD2 for D (7 bases). From germline, CDR1 is MDHEN and CDR2 SYDVKM. The CDR3 totals 15 residues. The ends were cut back, 6 bases at V and 6 bases at J, with 18 bases in the middle. CDR3 DNA: TGTGCCAGCAGCCCGGGAGACGGGGGGCGAAACATTCAGTACTTC. Protein product: CASSPGDGGRNIQYF.

The J gene is TRBJ1-5, the V gene TRBV15; D uncertain. In germline, CDR1 is LNHNV, CDR2 YYDKDF (reference sequence). Deletions cut 0 bases from V and 2 bases from J, with 11 bases between. This CDR3 spans 16 amino acids. This CDR3 reads CATSRDLFIRNQPQHF. The CDR3 region has the DNA TGTGCCACCAGCAGAGATCTGTTTATCCGCAATCAGCCCCAGCATTTT.